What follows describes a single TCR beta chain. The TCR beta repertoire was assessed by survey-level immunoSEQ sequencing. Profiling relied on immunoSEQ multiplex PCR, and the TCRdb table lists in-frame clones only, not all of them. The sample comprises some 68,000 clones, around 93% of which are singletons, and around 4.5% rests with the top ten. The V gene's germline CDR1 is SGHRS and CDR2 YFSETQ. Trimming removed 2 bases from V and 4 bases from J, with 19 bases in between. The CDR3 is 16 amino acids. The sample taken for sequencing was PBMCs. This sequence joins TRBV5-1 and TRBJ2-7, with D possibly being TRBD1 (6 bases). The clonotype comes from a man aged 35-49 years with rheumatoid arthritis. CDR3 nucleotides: TGCGCCAGCAGCTTATCCCACAGGGAAGGAAGGTACGAGCAGTACTTC. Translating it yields CASSLSHREGRYEQYF.